This paragraph covers one T cell receptor beta chain sequence. Specified treatment: around 19 received Ad26.COV2.S at low or high dose, single or two shots; roughly five received placebo; per-sample allocation not given. The samples were gathered on day 63 after the first injection of vaccine or placebo. Libraries were prepared by immunoSEQ multiplex PCR; TCRdb keeps only in-frame clonotypes and omits some of them. The sample records about 430,000 clones, 75% to 95% being singletons. The entry originates in a study of Ad26.COV2.S vaccination and SARS-CoV-2 variants. This CDR3 spans 22 amino acids. With 2 bases clipped from V and 5 bases from J, the junction kept 22 bases outside the gene matches. Germline V gene sequence: CDR1 KGHSH, CDR2 LQKENI.

V usage is TRBV18 and J usage is TRBJ2-1, with 12 bases fitting TRBD2. This sample comprised peripheral blood, obtained in a trial of Ad26.COV2.S vaccine versus placebo. The clonotype comes from a person between 18 and 65 years old who received the Ad26.COV2.S COVID-19 vaccine or a placebo. The CDR3 protein is CASSPVGGPGLAGLRHNNEQFF. DNA for the CDR3: TGTGCCAGCTCACCAGTTGGAGGGCCGGGACTAGCGGGTCTCCGGCATAACAATGAGCAGTTCTTC.